This entry features one T cell receptor (beta chain) sequence. No antigen is known for it. Assay: immunoSEQ multiplex PCR; the TCRdb copy retains only in-frame clones and omits some. The sample lists fewer than 70,000 clones, 94% seen once, with roughly 1.7% in the top ten. These data originate in a study of T cell clonotyping in hematopoietic cell transplantation. The study's findings and limits: Graft donor and pretransplant recipient Inverse Simpson Index values predicted broader posttransplant TCR diversity. Recipient TCR diversity dropped after transplant; expanded clonotypes rose from day 30 to 180. At the given depth, recipient repertoires were over 95% de novo clonotypes. CD4 and CD8 repertoire contributions could not be separated without sorting.

Trimming cost V 6 bases and J 6 bases, with 12 bases left between them. The CDR3 spans 13 residues. The germline CDR1 and CDR2 sequences are MNHEY and SVGAGI. The sequence derives from a man between 50 and 59 years old in good health. Some clones in this sample may be carry-over from other donors' samples. The sequenced sample consisted of peripheral blood mononuclear cells. The V gene is TRBV6-5, the J gene TRBJ1-5; D is possibly TRBD1 (5 bases). In DNA form, the CDR3 reads TGTGCCAGCAGGGCGGGGGTAAGTCAGCCCCAGCATTTT. Translating it yields CASRAGVSQPQHF.